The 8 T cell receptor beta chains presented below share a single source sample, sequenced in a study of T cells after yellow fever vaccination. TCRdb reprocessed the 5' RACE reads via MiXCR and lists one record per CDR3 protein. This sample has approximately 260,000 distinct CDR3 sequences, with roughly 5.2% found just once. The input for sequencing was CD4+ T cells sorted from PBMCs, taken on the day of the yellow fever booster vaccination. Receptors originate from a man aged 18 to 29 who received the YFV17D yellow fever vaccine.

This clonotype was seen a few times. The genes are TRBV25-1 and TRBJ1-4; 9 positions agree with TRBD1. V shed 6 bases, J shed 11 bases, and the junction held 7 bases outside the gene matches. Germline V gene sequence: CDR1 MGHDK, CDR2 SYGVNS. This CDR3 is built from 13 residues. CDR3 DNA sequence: TGTGCCAGCAGGGGACAGGGAGCTGTGAAACTGTTTTTT. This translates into CASRGQGAVKLFF.

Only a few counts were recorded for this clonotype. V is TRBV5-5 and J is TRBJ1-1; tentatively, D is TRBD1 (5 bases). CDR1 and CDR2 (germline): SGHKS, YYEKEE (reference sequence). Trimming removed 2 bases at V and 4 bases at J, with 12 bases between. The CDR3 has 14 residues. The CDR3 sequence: CASSFRGEGTEAFF. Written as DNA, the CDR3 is TGTGCCAGCAGCTTTCGGGGGGAGGGCACTGAAGCTTTCTTT.

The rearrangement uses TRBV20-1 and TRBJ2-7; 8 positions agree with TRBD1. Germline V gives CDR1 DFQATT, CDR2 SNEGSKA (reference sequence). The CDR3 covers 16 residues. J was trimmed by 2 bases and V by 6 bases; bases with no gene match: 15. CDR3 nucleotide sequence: TGCAGTGCCCAGGGACAGGCTTTTCAAGGGACCTACGAGCAGTACTTC. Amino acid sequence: CSAQGQAFQGTYEQYF.

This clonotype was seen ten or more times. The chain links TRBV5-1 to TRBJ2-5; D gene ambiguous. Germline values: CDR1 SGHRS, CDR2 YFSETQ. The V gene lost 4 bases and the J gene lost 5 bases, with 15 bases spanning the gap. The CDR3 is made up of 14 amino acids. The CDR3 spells CASSPLVATETQYF. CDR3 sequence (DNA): TGCGCCAGCAGCCCCCTTGTAGCCACGGAGACCCAGTACTTC.

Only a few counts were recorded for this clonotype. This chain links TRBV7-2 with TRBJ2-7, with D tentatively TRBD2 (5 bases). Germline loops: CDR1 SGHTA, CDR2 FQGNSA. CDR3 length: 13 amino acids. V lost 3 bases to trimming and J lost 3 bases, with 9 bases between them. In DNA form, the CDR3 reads TGTGCCAGCAGCTTCGATGCGGGCTACGAGCAGTACTTC. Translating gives CASSFDAGYEQYF.

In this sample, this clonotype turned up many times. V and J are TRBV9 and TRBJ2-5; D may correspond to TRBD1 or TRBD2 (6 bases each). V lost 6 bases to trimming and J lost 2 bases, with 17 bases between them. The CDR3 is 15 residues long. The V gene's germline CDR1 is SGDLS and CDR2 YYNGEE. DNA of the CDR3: TGTGCCAGCACCAGAGAGGGGGGTAGGCAAGAGACCCAGTACTTC. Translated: CASTREGGRQETQYF. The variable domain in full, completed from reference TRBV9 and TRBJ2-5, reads DSGVTQTPKHLITATGQRVTLRCSPRSGDLSVYWYQQSLDQGLQFLIQYYNGEERAKGNILERFSAQQFPDLHSELNLSSLELGDSALYFCASTREGGRQETQYFGPGTRLLVL.

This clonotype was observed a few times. The CDR3 coding sequence is TGTGCCAGCAGCTTAGGTGCAGGGTCTAGGACTGGGGCCAACGTCCTGACTTTC. Its protein is CASSLGAGSRTGANVLTF. The chain couples TRBV7-8 to TRBJ2-6; D may be TRBD1 (5 bases). V gave up 1 base and J gave up 2 bases, with 15 bases separating them. The CDR3 covers 18 residues. Germline V gene lookup returns CDR1 SGHVS and CDR2 FQNEAQ.

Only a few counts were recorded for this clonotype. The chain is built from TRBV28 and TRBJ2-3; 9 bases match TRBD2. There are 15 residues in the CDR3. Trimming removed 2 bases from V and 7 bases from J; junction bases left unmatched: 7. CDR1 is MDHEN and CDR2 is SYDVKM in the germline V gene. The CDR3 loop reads CASSLHGGGGYTQYF. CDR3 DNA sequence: TGTGCCAGCAGTTTACATGGCGGGGGGGGCTATACGCAGTATTTT.